These T cell receptor beta chains were read from a single sample in a study of tumor-infiltrating lymphocytes in localized non-small cell lung cancer. Data came from immunoSEQ multiplex PCR; TCRdb stores just in-frame clones and leaves some out. The table includes over 6,500 clones, less than 80% detected once. Sequenced: uninvolved lung tissue not adjacent to the tumor. Receptor source: a human donor with non-small cell lung cancer. Both conserved end residues are part of each CDR3. D genes are given only for firm matches. Clone size, where shown, is once, few, many, or a class for clones that have expanded.

d_call: NA
v_call: TRBV6-5
j_call: TRBJ2-6
clone_size: NA
cdr3_nt: TGTGCCAGCAGAGACAGCTCTGGGGCCAACGTCCTGACTTTC
cdr3_aa: CASRDSSGANVLTF

d_call: NA
v_call: TRBV6-5
j_call: TRBJ2-2
clone_size: few
cdr3_nt: TGTGCCAGCAGTTACGACGGGGGCACCGGGGAGCTGTTTTTT
cdr3_aa: CASSYDGGTGELFF

d_call: NA
v_call: TRBV2
j_call: TRBJ1-1
clone_size: NA
cdr3_nt: TGTGCCATCACCGTGGGGCCTACTGAAGCTTTCTTT
cdr3_aa: CAITVGPTEAFF

d_call: NA
v_call: TRBV25-1
j_call: TRBJ1-2
clone_size: NA
cdr3_nt: TGTGCCAGCAGCCCGGGGGGGTATGGCTACACCTTC
cdr3_aa: CASSPGGYGYTF

d_call: NA
v_call: TRBV11-2
j_call: TRBJ1-2
clone_size: NA
cdr3_nt: TGTGCCAGCAGCCAATACCGGGACATTAATGGCTACACCTTC
cdr3_aa: CASSQYRDINGYTF

d_call: TRBD1
v_call: TRBV6-4
j_call: TRBJ1-1
clone_size: NA
cdr3_nt: TGTGCCAGCAGCCCCCTCGCCGGGACAGGGAACACTGAAGCTTTCTTT
cdr3_aa: CASSPLAGTGNTEAFF

d_call: NA
v_call: TRBV29-1
j_call: TRBJ1-4
clone_size: few
cdr3_nt: TGCAGCGTTGTTAGTTGGGAAAAACTGTTTTTT
cdr3_aa: CSVVSWEKLFF

d_call: NA
v_call: TRBV21-1
j_call: TRBJ1-1
clone_size: NA
cdr3_nt: TGTGCCAGCAGCTCGACAGGGGGCGAAGAGACTGAAGCTTTCTTT
cdr3_aa: CASSSTGGEETEAFF

d_call: NA
v_call: TRBV30
j_call: TRBJ2-3
clone_size: NA
cdr3_nt: TGTGCCTGGAGTTTAGACACCGTAGGGGATACGCAGTATTTT
cdr3_aa: CAWSLDTVGDTQYF

d_call: NA
v_call: TRBV4-1
j_call: TRBJ2-1
clone_size: NA
cdr3_nt: TGCGCCAGCAGCCAAGACCCTTTCAATGAGCAGTTCTTC
cdr3_aa: CASSQDPFNEQFF

d_call: NA
v_call: TRBV6-1
j_call: TRBJ2-1
clone_size: NA
cdr3_nt: TGTGCCAGCAGTGAACGGTTCTGGAATGAGCAGTTCTTC
cdr3_aa: CASSERFWNEQFF

d_call: NA
v_call: TRBV4-2
j_call: TRBJ1-2
clone_size: once
cdr3_nt: TGTGCCAGCAGCCAAGATCAGGCGGATTCCTATGGCTACACCTTC
cdr3_aa: CASSQDQADSYGYTF

d_call: TRBD2
v_call: TRBV6-4
j_call: TRBJ2-1
clone_size: few
cdr3_nt: TGTGCCAGCAGCACTAGCGGGACGAATGAGCAGTTCTTC
cdr3_aa: CASSTSGTNEQFF

d_call: TRBD1
v_call: TRBV10-2
j_call: TRBJ2-1
clone_size: NA
cdr3_nt: TGCGCCAGCAGTGAGCCGGGACAGGGGAACAATGAGCAGTTCTTC
cdr3_aa: CASSEPGQGNNEQFF

d_call: TRBD2
v_call: TRBV5-1
j_call: TRBJ2-3
clone_size: NA
cdr3_nt: TGCGCCAGCAGCTCCACCGGACTAGCCACAGATACGCAGTATTTT
cdr3_aa: CASSSTGLATDTQYF

d_call: NA
v_call: TRBV6-6
j_call: TRBJ2-2
clone_size: NA
cdr3_nt: TGTGCCAGCAATTCAGGGACGGGCGGGGAGCTGTTTTTT
cdr3_aa: CASNSGTGGELFF

d_call: TRBD1
v_call: TRBV6-5
j_call: TRBJ1-5
clone_size: NA
cdr3_nt: TGTGCCAGCAGTTTAACAGGGGGCAGGGGGAATCAGCCCCAGCATTTT
cdr3_aa: CASSLTGGRGNQPQHF

d_call: NA
v_call: TRBV5-5
j_call: TRBJ2-1
clone_size: NA
cdr3_nt: TGTGCCAGCAGCTTGGCCCCCCCCTCCTACAATGAGCAGTTCTTC
cdr3_aa: CASSLAPPSYNEQFF

d_call: TRBD2
v_call: TRBV29-1
j_call: TRBJ2-1
clone_size: NA
cdr3_nt: TGCAGCGTTGTAGTAGCGGGGGGTTCCTACAATGAGCAGTTCTTC
cdr3_aa: CSVVVAGGSYNEQFF

d_call: NA
v_call: TRBV7-9
j_call: TRBJ1-3
clone_size: NA
cdr3_nt: TGTGCCAGCAGCTTAGACGCCAGGAGTTATGGAAACACCATATATTTT
cdr3_aa: CASSLDARSYGNTIYF

d_call: NA
v_call: TRBV6-6
j_call: TRBJ1-1
clone_size: once
cdr3_nt: TGTGCCAGCAGCCCCGGCCTATACCTCGAAGCTTTCTTT
cdr3_aa: CASSPGLYLEAFF

d_call: NA
v_call: TRBV28
j_call: TRBJ2-5
clone_size: NA
cdr3_nt: TGTGCCAGCAGTTTAGTTCTGGGCGGTATGAGGATCCAGTACTTC
cdr3_aa: CASSLVLGGMRIQYF

d_call: NA
v_call: TRBV6-4
j_call: TRBJ2-7
clone_size: NA
cdr3_nt: TGTGCCAGCAGTGACATGGGGGGTAGCGCCTCCTACGAGCAGTACTTC
cdr3_aa: CASSDMGGSASYEQYF

d_call: NA
v_call: TRBV7-2
j_call: TRBJ2-1
clone_size: NA
cdr3_nt: TGTGCCAGCAGCTTAGATCCCCGGACCGAGCAGTTCTTC
cdr3_aa: CASSLDPRTEQFF

d_call: TRBD2
v_call: TRBV29-1
j_call: TRBJ2-1
clone_size: few
cdr3_nt: TGCAGCGTTGGTAGCGGGAAAGTGAATGAGCAGTTCTTC
cdr3_aa: CSVGSGKVNEQFF

d_call: TRBD1
v_call: TRBV11-2
j_call: TRBJ2-7
clone_size: few
cdr3_nt: TGTGCCAGCAGCTTAGTGGGACAGAATGAGCAGTACTTC
cdr3_aa: CASSLVGQNEQYF

d_call: NA
v_call: TRBV21-1
j_call: TRBJ1-5
clone_size: NA
cdr3_nt: TGTGCCAGTTCTTGGCCCCAGCATTTT
cdr3_aa: CASSWPQHF

d_call: NA
v_call: TRBV4-2
j_call: TRBJ1-1
clone_size: NA
cdr3_nt: TGTGCCAGCAGCCAAGGGGCTGAAGCTTTCTTT
cdr3_aa: CASSQGAEAFF

d_call: TRBD1
v_call: TRBV7-2
j_call: TRBJ2-2
clone_size: NA
cdr3_nt: TGTGCCAGCAGCTCTTCAAGGACAGGGAAGAACACCGGGGAGCTGTTTTTT
cdr3_aa: CASSSSRTGKNTGELFF

d_call: TRBD1
v_call: TRBV7-9
j_call: TRBJ1-2
clone_size: NA
cdr3_nt: TGTGCCAGCAGCCAAGGGGACAGCCCTAACTATGGCTACACCTTC
cdr3_aa: CASSQGDSPNYGYTF

d_call: NA
v_call: TRBV19
j_call: TRBJ2-3
clone_size: NA
cdr3_nt: TGTGCCAGTAGTATTGGGGACAACACAGATACGCAGTATTTT
cdr3_aa: CASSIGDNTDTQYF